Detailed here is one TCR beta chain. The table lists this clonotype with many counts. The antigen it binds to is not known. Base qualities are not recorded, but no much larger clone differs from it by a single base. Amplification of TCR beta CDR3 regions was carried out from RNA transcripts. A first-round RT-PCR of the TCR CDR3 used the HTBI primer set with the Qiagen OneStep RT-PCR kit. The libraries were constructed in a second round of multiplex PCR and then size-selected and purified. Sequencing of the libraries was done on an Illumina HiSeq2000 using paired-end 100 bp reads. Regarding the original processing steps: SOAPnuke was used to process the raw data, throwing out any read that contained adapters or uncalled bases, had a mean Phred below 15, or lacked an exact constant-primer or identifier match. COPE v1.2.5 was used to merge the high-quality paired reads, and each unique nucleotide sequence was defined as a clonotype. Clonotypes were aligned to IMGT TRBV, TRBD and TRBJ reference segments using MiTCR v1.1. Only V-J combinations with frequency above 0.0001, covering roughly 99% of repertoires, were analysed. The TCS score was defined as F50 (clonal expansion) divided by E x V (chaos), with BLOSUM62-based TCRdist calculated between CDR3 peptides within each V-J. Welch's t-statistics and random forest reduced around 510 V-J features to fewer than 15, which were used in a naive Bayes classifier (R e1071). TCRdb cleaned the public reads at Q25 with fastp, built clones with MiXCR and kept in-frame beta chains. When rows share a CDR3 protein, they turn into one entry using the most common DNA and genes. These V and J calls rely on TCRdb rather than the paper's analysis. The sample records a few hundred thousand distinct CDR3 sequences, less than 25% of which are singletons. 26% of the sample belongs to the ten largest clones.

This record belongs to a study of T cells in Graves' hyperthyroidism and ophthalmopathy (dated by TCRdb to about 2019). Describing the broader study: Peripheral blood was collected at initial diagnosis, before any treatment. Thyroid tissue and blood T-cell repertoires from about six Graves' hyperthyroidism patients were also compared in the study. To identify distinguishing TCR V-J signatures, a discovery cohort of 100 patients was used, comprising 40 to 45 with Graves' ophthalmopathy and around 57 with stable Graves' hyperthyroidism. Prospective prediction of ophthalmopathy was tested in an independent validation cohort of about 19 hyperthyroidism patients and 17 patients who later progressed to ophthalmopathy. Once sampling was done, hyperthyroidism patients were given methimazole at a starting dose of 30 mg daily, whereas ophthalmopathy patients were given high-dose intravenous methylprednisolone. The 75 to 100 discovery patients were randomly divided into training and test sets at a 7:3 ratio. The paper describes TCR Vbeta CDR3 sequencing of around 140 peripheral blood samples, made up of roughly 45 ophthalmopathy patients, roughly 72 hyperthyroidism patients and approximately 17 progressor patients.

Results and caveats for the whole study, not just this receptor: During validation, the model predicted progression to ophthalmopathy a median of around 6 months ahead of onset, with around 70% sensitivity and 72.22% specificity. Most expanded thyroid clonotypes (frequency above 0.001) were also detected in blood, suggesting blood repertoires may reflect thyroid immune responses. In cross-validation, a model built on a 13 V-J signature told ophthalmopathy apart from stable hyperthyroidism with roughly 87% sensitivity and about 81% specificity, and in testing the same model reached 80%/75%. No statistical method was used to set the sample size in advance, and investigators knew the group allocation.

Stable Graves' hyperthyroidism was defined as no progression to ophthalmopathy during 18 months of follow-up. Hyperthyroidism patients were aged 18 to 65 years and newly diagnosed, with disease duration of less than 2 months. Exclusion was applied to patients with uncontrolled infections, other autoimmune diseases, pregnancy or lactation. Diagnoses relied on clinical symptoms, serum thyroxine and TRAb, thyroid ultrasound and orbital computed tomography. PBMCs were separated from roughly 10 ml of fresh peripheral blood using Ficoll-Paque density gradient centrifugation. Trizol reagent was used to extract total RNA, and RNA quality was then checked on an Agilent 2100 Bioanalyzer. This clonotype was sampled from a man between 18 and 29 years old with Graves' hyperthyroidism. Sequenced input: blood.

CDR3 loop: CASSLLGPSGYTF. The DNA reads TGTGCCAGTAGTCTTCTTGGTCCCAGCGGCTACACCTTC. The rearranged segments are TRBV19 and TRBJ1-2, with the D gene not confidently named. Reading from cysteine to phenylalanine, the CDR3 counts 13 amino acids. Just CDR3 DNA is preserved here, 39 bases in frame from base 1. From a lookup of the germline V gene (reference sequence), CDR1 and CDR2 are LNHDA and SQIVND. Relative to germline, V is 5 bases shorter and J is 8 bases shorter, with 15 bases between their ends.